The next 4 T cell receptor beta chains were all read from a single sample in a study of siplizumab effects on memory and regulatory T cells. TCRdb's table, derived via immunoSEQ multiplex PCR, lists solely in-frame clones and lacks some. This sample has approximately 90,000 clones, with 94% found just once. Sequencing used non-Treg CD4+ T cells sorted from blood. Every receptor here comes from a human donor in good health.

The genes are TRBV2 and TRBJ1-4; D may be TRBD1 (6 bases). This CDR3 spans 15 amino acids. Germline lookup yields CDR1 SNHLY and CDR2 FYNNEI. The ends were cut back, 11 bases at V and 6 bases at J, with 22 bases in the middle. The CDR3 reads CADDRRPVMYEKLFF. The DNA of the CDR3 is TGTGCCGACGACAGGCGACCTGTTATGTATGAAAAACTGTTTTTT. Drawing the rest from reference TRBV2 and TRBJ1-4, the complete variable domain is EPEVTQTPSHQVTQMGQEVILRCVPISNHLYFYWYRQILGQKVEFLVSFYNNEISEKSEIFDDQFSVERPDGSNFTLKIRSTKLEDSAMYFCADDRRPVMYEKLFFGSGTQLSVL.

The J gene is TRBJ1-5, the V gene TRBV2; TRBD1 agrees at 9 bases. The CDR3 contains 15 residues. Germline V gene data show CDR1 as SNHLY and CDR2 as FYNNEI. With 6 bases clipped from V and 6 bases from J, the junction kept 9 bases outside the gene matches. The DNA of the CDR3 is TGTGCCAGCAGGGATGGACAGGGGACGGCTCAGCCCCAGCATTTT. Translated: CASRDGQGTAQPQHF.

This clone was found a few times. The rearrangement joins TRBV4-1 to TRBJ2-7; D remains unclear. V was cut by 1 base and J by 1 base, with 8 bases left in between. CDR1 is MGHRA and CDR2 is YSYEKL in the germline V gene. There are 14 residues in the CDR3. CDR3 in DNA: TGCGCCAGCAGCCAAGTCAAACAGTCCTACGAGCAGTACTTC. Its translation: CASSQVKQSYEQYF.

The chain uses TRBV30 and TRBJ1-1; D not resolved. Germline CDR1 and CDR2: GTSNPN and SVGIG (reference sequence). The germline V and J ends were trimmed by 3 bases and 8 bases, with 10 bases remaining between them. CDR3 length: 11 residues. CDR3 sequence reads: CAWSPRGEAFF. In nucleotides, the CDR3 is TGTGCCTGGAGCCCGAGAGGGGAAGCTTTCTTT.